This T cell receptor beta chain emerged from a study of STAT5B mutations in CD4+ large granular lymphocyte leukemia. The overall study: Healthy donors showed HLA-associated enrichment of the CDR3 'QG' motif.

Germline CDR1 and CDR2: SGHAT and FQDESV (reference sequence). The V segment lost 5 bases and the J segment 1 base; nucleotides outside the gene matches: 9. This CDR3 spans 16 amino acids. Buffy coats from healthy blood donors served as controls. Measured with immunoSEQ multiplex PCR; TCRdb has only the in-frame clones, and not every one. The sample consists of over 30,000 clones, about 80% of them appearing once. The origin of this receptor is a human donor in good health. The V call is TRBV11-1, the J call TRBJ2-3, with TRBD2 matching over 7 bases. Input material: CD4+ T cells from blood buffy coats. The CDR3 here is CASSAQVSGGTDTQYF. CDR3 sequence (DNA): TGTGCCAGCAGCGCTCAAGTGAGCGGGGGCACAGATACGCAGTATTTT.